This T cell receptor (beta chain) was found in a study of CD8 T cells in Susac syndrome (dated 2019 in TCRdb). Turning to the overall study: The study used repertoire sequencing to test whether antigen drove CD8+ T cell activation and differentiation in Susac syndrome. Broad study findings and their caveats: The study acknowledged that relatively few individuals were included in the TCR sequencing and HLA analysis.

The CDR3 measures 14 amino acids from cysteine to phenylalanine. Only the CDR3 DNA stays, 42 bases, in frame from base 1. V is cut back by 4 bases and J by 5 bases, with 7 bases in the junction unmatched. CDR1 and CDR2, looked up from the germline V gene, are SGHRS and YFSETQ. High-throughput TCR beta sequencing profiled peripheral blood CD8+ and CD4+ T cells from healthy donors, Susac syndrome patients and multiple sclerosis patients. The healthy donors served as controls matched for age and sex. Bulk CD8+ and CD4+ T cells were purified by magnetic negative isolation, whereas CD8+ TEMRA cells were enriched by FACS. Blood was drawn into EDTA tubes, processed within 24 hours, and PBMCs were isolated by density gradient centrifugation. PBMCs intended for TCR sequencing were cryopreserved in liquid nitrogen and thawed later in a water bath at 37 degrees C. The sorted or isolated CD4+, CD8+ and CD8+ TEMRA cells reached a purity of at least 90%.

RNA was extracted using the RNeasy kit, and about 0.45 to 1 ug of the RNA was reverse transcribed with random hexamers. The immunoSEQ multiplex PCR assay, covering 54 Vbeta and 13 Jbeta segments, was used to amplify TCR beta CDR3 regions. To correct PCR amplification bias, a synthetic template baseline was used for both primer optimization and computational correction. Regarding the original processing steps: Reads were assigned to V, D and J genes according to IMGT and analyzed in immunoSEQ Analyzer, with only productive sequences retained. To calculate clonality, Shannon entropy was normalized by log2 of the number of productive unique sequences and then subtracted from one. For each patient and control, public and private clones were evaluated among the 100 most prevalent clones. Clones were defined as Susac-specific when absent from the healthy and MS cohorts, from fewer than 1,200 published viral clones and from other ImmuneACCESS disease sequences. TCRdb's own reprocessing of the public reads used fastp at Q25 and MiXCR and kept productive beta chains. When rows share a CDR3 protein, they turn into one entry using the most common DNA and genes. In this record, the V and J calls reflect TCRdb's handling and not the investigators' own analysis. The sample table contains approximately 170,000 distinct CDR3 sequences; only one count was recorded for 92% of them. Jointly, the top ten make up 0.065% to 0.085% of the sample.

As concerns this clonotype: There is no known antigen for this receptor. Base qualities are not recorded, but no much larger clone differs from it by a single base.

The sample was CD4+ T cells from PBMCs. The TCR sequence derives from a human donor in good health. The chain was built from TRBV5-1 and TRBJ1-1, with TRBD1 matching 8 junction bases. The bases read TGCGCCAGCAGCCGGGGACAGGAGTCTACTGAAGCTTTCTTT. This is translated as CASSRGQESTEAFF.